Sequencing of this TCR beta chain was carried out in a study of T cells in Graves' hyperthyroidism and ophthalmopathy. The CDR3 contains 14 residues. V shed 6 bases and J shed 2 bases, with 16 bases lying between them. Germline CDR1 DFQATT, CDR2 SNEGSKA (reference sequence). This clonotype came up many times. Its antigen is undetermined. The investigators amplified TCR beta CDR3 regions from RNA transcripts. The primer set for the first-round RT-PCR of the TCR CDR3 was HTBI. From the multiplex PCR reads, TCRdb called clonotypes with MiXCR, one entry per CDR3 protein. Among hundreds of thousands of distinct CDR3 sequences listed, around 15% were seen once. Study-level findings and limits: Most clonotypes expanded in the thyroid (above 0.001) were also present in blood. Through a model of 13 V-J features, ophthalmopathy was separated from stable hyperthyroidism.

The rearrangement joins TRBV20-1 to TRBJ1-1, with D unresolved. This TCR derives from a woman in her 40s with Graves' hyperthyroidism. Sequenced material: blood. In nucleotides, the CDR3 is TGCAGTGCCCGAAGGACCGGTCAAAACACTGAAGCTTTCTTT. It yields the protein CSARRTGQNTEAFF.